This TCR beta chain was sequenced during a study of tumor-infiltrating lymphocytes in primary liver carcinoma. As for the study in general: There were roughly 3.65 to 7.13 million productive TCRbeta reads per sample, a yield similar across tissue types. General study findings and limits: A significantly higher top-250-clone fraction was recorded for tumors than for blood (p = 0.039).

From approximately 550 ng of total RNA, TCR beta-specific cDNA was reverse-transcribed using a constant-region primer. Libraries of TCR beta came from three nested multiplex PCR rounds with slightly modified ARM-PCR. MiXCR was run by TCRdb on the multiplex PCR reads, yielding one entry per CDR3 protein. The data show approximately 88,000 distinct CDR3 sequences, with about 70% seen just once and around 25% held by the top ten. As for this clonotype: The antigen is not known.

Co-extraction of both nucleic acids (RNA and DNA) used 20-30 mg of unsorted bulk tissue. Every patient in the cohort had a primary liver carcinoma. That carcinoma was treated by surgical resection. The TCR originated in a middle-aged man with primary liver carcinoma and hepatitis B virus infection. The specimen was tumor-adjacent normal liver tissue.

The CDR3: CASRPPGRSYGYTF. The DNA for the CDR3 is TGTGCCAGCAGGCCACCGGGACGGAGCTATGGCTACACCTTC. This chain uses TRBV28 with TRBJ1-2, with D possibly matching TRBD1 (5 bases). The germline V gene has CDR1 MDHEN and CDR2 SYDVKM. The CDR3 loop spans 14 amino acids. Between the trimmed V and J ends, which lost 6 bases and 4 bases, there was a span of 15 bases.